The present TCR beta chain was sequenced within a study of OX40 agonist ivuxolimab in advanced cancers. This CDR3 contains 12 residues. V lost 4 bases and J 0 bases, leaving 0 bases between the germline ends. CDR1 is SGHTA and CDR2 is FQGNSA in the germline V gene. The data were produced by immunoSEQ multiplex PCR, yet TCRdb's version contains in-frame clones alone and is incomplete. This sample carries tens of thousands of clones, around 85% of them seen once, and the ten largest clones take approximately 2.3%. This TCR was recovered from an adult with an advanced solid tumor such as melanoma, head and neck, liver or kidney cancer. The J gene is TRBJ2-2, the V gene TRBV7-2; D remains unclear. The input for sequencing was CD4+ or CD8+ T cells sorted from blood, taken in a trial of the OX40 agonist ivuxolimab. DNA of the CDR3: TGTGCCAGCAGCTCGAACACCGGGGAGCTGTTTTTT. Amino acid sequence: CASSSNTGELFF.